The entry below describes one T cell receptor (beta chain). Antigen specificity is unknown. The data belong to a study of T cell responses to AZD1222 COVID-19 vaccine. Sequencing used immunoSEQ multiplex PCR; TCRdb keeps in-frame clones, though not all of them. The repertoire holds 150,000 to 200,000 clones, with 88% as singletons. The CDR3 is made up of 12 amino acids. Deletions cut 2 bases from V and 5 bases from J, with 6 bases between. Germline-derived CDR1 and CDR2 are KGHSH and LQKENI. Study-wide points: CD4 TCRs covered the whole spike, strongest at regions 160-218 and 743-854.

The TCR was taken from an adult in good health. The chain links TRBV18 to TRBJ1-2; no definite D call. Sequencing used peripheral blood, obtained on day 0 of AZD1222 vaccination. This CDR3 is CASSPSDYGYTF. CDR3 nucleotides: TGTGCCAGCTCACCAAGTGATTATGGCTACACCTTC. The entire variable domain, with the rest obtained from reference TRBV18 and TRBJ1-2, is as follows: NAGVMQNPRHLVRRRGQEARLRCSPMKGHSHVYWYRQLPEEGLKFMVYLQKENIIDESGMPKERFSAEFPKEGPSILRIQQVVRGDSAAYFCASSPSDYGYTFGSGTRLTVV.